This T cell receptor (beta chain) was recovered during a study of cytomegalovirus exposure and HLA in healthy donors (dated by TCRdb to the late 2010s). For the wider study: According to an earlier analysis of 587 of the donors, about 190 million T cells yielded roughly 110 million unique TCR beta sequences and roughly 280 Gb of sequence data. Both class I and class II loci were covered by HLA typing, at four-digit resolution. Among roughly 370 genotyped donors of the cohort, an average of about 240,000 unique TCR beta nucleotide sequences were sequenced per donor, about a sixth of them non-productive. A later analysis re-analyzed previously published TCR beta repertoires from about 730 donors and added high-resolution HLA genotyping to study TCR occurrence patterns. All discovery cohort repertoires had been generated using a single sequencing platform. An earlier analysis of fewer than 700 of the donors applied high-throughput TCR beta sequencing to assess whether each TCR beta V gene segment acted as functional or pseudogenic. A later genetic analysis took genome-wide SNP genotypes for about three fifths of the roughly 700 donors and used that subset as a discovery cohort. Of the 300 to 500 genotyped donors, 75% to 85% were placed in the genetic ancestry cluster associated with self-reported Caucasian donors. The study used immunosequencing to profile the T cell repertoires of under 700 subjects and linked those repertoires to cytomegalovirus serostatus. The number of typed donors differed by locus: about 620-630 for A, B, C, DRB1 and DQB1; 500 to 550 for DQA1; approximately 610 for DPA1; and about 450 for DPB1. The study aimed to test whether cataloging public T cell receptors could reveal signatures of past pathogen exposure. The later analysis used no new phenotypic data to find candidate immune exposures, relying instead on TCR beta sequences and their occurrence across donors. The study combined high-throughput TCR immunosequencing, statistical association of individual TCRs with disease status, and machine learning to predict cytomegalovirus infection status. Alongside the repertoire data, information on donor age, sex, ethnicity and CMV serostatus was compiled. Roughly 300 gigabases of sequencing data and approximately 92 million unique TCR sequences made up an early release that covered some 640 HLA-typed donors. Roughly five DR-DQ haplotypes were handled as single units for association and clustering, since linkage in the cohort was strong. A separate validation cohort of roughly 130 different subjects was used in addition to the roughly 670-subject first cohort.

Results and caveats for the whole study, not just this receptor: In an earlier analysis of more than 500 of the donors, most TCR beta V segments appeared in productive rearrangements about 87% or about 30% of the time, broadly matching IMGT annotations. Most TCR sequences were observed very rarely across donors, whereas some public TCRs were present in many individuals. The classifier was reported to diagnose cytomegalovirus status with high specificity and sensitivity in both the original cohort and the validation cohort. In a later analysis, most CMV-associated TCR beta chains were found to appear HLA-restricted, with HLA associations seemingly driven largely by CMV exposure. Because HLA typing was unavailable for some donors at each locus, only the typed subset was used in association tests. Linkage disequilibrium might explain the correlated functional status among segregating V segments, but an unknown experimental factor could not be ruled out. In a later analysis, 16,951 TCR beta sequences were associated with specific HLA alleles at a false discovery rate of 0.05. The sequencing pipeline was judged likely to have produced a cluster of highly shared sequence variants as a technical artifact. In a later analysis, HLA-associated TCR beta chains showed more clonal expansion and lower generation probabilities than non-associated chains that were equally common. In this cohort, only TCR beta chains were sequenced, and detectable features were limited by the absence of alpha or paired-chain data. The authors suggested that the approach could potentially be extended to other disease states and immunological phenotypes. In the study, around 150 TCR beta chains were listed as associated with cytomegalovirus. For the cohort, immune exposure information was limited to CMV serostatus. A later genetic analysis associated a missense DCLRE1C variant with V-gene and J-gene trimming of TCR beta chains, and an independent cohort replicated the association. Sequencing depth was assumed to be roughly uniform across donors in the presence/absence analyses, though that assumption may not hold. Several of the top co-occurrence clusters appeared to be linked to parvovirus B19, influenza, CMV and Epstein-Barr virus, according to a later analysis. Some IMGT-functional V segments, including TRBV6-2 and TRBV6-3, could not be told apart with the 87-base-pair reads, so those segments were excluded. Three of the identified cytomegalovirus-associated TCR beta chains were confirmed in vitro to be specific for cytomegalovirus antigens. According to a later genetic analysis, donors in an Asian-associated ancestry cluster had fewer N-insertions in productive TCRs than the approximately 710-donor mean. When HLA alleles, especially DR and DQ, strongly co-occurred, TCR associations were difficult to assign to individual alleles. According to a later analysis, TCR association rates differed among HLA loci, with DRB1 alleles showing the most associated TCRs and HLA-C alleles showing the fewest. A further reported finding was that TCR beta sequences accurately predicted the HLA-A and HLA-B alleles for most subjects in the first cohort. Because counts were too low, about 17 rarely observed V segments, including chromosome 9 orphons, were excluded from the earlier analysis of some 540 of the donors.

The cohort consisted of 666 healthy bone marrow donors. Cohort members were all nominally healthy when sampled, although unrecorded immune exposures were likely present. The donor tested CMV seronegative and was one of the 352 seronegative cohort members. Each donor provided a peripheral blood sample, and peripheral blood mononuclear cells were used for TCR beta sequencing. Genomic DNA was extracted from the blood cell samples with the Qiagen DNeasy Blood Extraction Kit. Inclusive of the bounding cysteine and phenylalanine, the CDR3 is 14 residues long. Only the CDR3 part of the read is kept: 42 bases, read in frame from the first base. At the junction V is shortened by 2 bases and J by 6 bases; bases outside the gene matches: 1. The germline V gene encodes CDR1 SGHRS and CDR2 YFSETQ. Receptor libraries were prepared by the immunoSEQ multiplex PCR assay. The multiplex PCR relied on a mix of 60 forward primers for TCR Vbeta segments and 13 reverse primers for TCR Jbeta segments. The CDR3 region of rearranged TCR beta genes was amplified from genomic DNA with a multiplex PCR assay. The amplified TCR beta libraries were sequenced on the Illumina HiSeq System as 87-base-pair reads. In the paper's pipeline: Across the 670 or so repertoires, a later analysis counted 78 million or so unique TCR beta chains, around 11 million of which were shared by at least two donors. To remove PCR and sequencing errors, raw reads were error-corrected and collapsed into unique sequences using a nearest-neighbor algorithm that merged closely related sequences. To assign V, D and J gene segments, CDR3 sequences were aligned to IMGT reference sequences. For a sequence to be retained, a match of at least six nucleotides was required to both a V gene segment and a J gene segment. A rearrangement counted as productive if the CDR3 had no stop codons and remained in frame with V and J, and every other rearrangement counted as non-productive. Following IMGT convention, CDR3 was defined as the stretch from the second conserved V-encoded cysteine to the conserved J-encoded phenylalanine. The earlier analysis of about 590 of the donors excluded sequences that lacked an unambiguous match to a single V gene segment. An earlier analysis of 587 of the donors called V segments functional above 56.7% productive rearrangements and segregating when the between-donor standard deviation exceeded 5%. To diagnose cytomegalovirus status from the catalog of TCR beta chain sequences, a statistical classification framework was built. A later analysis assigned V and J genes by comparing TCR nucleotide sequences with IMGT/GENE-DB human TR gene sequences. In a later analysis, CDR3 sequences and most-parsimonious VDJ recombination scenarios were assigned using the TCRdist pipeline. In a later analysis, every TCR beta chain was defined by the combination of its CDR3 amino acid sequence and its V-gene family, and reads without a unique V-gene family were dropped. To address suspected cross-contamination and a sequencing artifact, a later analysis removed around 590 highly shared, low-generation-probability nucleotide sequences. For each public chain, a later analysis derived a clonal expansion index from normalized ranks of inferred template counts within each repertoire. In a later analysis, generation probabilities were computed with a VDJ recombination model fitted to out-of-frame rearrangements, and the resulting probabilities were checked against IGoR. A later analysis scored TCR-TCR, TCR-HLA and TCR-CMV co-occurrence with hypergeometric tests, applying a repertoire-size bias correction to TCR pairs. In a later analysis, false discovery rates were estimated by permuting HLA or CMV assignments 20 times. A later analysis grouped co-occurring TCRs with DBSCAN, adding TCRdist sequence similarity when clustering within HLA-allele-positive subsets. Repertoires with fewer than 30,000 or more than 120,000 public chains were left out of co-occurrence clustering, as were a handful of repertoires with anomalous nucleotide sharing. Here the immuneACCESS table is served through TCRdb, limited to in-frame sequences with V and J called. Missing clones are a known gap in these copies; in checked studies unresolved V genes cover under half, and the rest lacks a known reason. V, J and clone size are taken as reported in that table, and D and trimming were inferred from the DNA itself. This sample lists about 130,000 clones; about 79% were detected once. The ten largest clonotypes hold less than 3% of the sample.

A remark on this clone: Its binding antigen is unknown. The record has no base qualities; no much larger clone is one base away.

Source material: PBMCs. The sequence was collected from a man aged 45 to 65 in good health and CMV-seronegative. The rearranged segments are TRBV5-1 and TRBJ1-6; TRBD1 matches 8 bases in the middle. CDR3 region: CASSFDRGNSPLHF. The DNA reads TGCGCCAGCAGCTTCGACAGGGGTAATTCACCCCTCCACTTT. Outside the CDR3, residues come from the reference TRBV5-1 and TRBJ1-6 proteins, so the full variable domain is: KAGVTQTPRYLIKTRGQQVTLSCSPISGHRSVSWYQQTPGQGLQFLFEYFSETQRNKGNFPGRFSGRQFSNSRSEMNVSTLELGDSALYLCASSFDRGNSPLHFGNGTRLTVT.